This TCR beta chain was captured in a study of cytomegalovirus exposure and HLA in healthy donors. The PCR was carried out with 60 Vbeta primers and 13 Jbeta primers. Using immunoSEQ multiplex PCR, the repertoire was profiled, and TCRdb retains in-frame clones only, with some absent. The data contain approximately 150,000 clones, roughly 80% of them singletons. Germline CDR1 and CDR2: MGHRA and YSYEKL. This CDR3 comprises 14 residues. V was shortened by 8 bases and J by 2 bases, with 15 bases between the two germline ends. The sequenced material came from PBMCs. The source of this sequence is a male donor in good health and CMV-seronegative. The J gene is TRBJ1-2, the V gene TRBV4-1; D unresolved. The CDR3 loop is CASPGPWRNYGYTF. Here the CDR3 DNA reads TGCGCCAGCCCCGGCCCCTGGAGGAACTATGGCTACACCTTC.